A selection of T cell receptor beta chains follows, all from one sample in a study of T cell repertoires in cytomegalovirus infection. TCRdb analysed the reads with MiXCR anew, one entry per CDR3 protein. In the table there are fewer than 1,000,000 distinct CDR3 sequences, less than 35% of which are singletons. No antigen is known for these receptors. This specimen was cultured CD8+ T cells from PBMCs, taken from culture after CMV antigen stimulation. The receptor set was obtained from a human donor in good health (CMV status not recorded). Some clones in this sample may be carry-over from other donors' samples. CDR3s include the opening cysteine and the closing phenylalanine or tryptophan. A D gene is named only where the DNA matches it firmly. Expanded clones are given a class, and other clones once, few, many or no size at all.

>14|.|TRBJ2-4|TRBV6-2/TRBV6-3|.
CASHSYIAKNIQYF
TGTGCCAGCCATAGCTATATAGCCAAAAACATTCAGTACTTC
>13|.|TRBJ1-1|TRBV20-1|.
CSARRRGNTEAFF
TGCAGTGCTAGACGACGGGGGAACACTGAAGCTTTCTTT
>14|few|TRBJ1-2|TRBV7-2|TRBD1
CASSLTTGGGGYTF
TGTGCCAGCAGCTTAACGACAGGGGGGGGAGGCTACACCTTC
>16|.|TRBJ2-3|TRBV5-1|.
CASSFLGRGRADTQYF
TGCGCCAGCAGCTTTTTGGGGCGGGGTCGGGCAGATACGCAGTATTTT
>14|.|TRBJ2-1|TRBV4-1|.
CASSRAGQKEEQFF
TGCGCCAGCAGCCGTGCAGGGCAAAAGGAGGAGCAGTTCTTC
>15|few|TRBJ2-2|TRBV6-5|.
CASRESSLFTGELFF
TGTGCCAGCAGGGAGAGCAGCCTTTTCACCGGGGAGCTGTTTTTT
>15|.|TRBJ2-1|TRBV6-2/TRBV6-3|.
CATWTGRSSYNEQFF
TGTGCCACCTGGACGGGAAGAAGCTCCTACAATGAGCAGTTCTTC
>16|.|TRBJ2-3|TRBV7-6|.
CASSSTGTRSTDTQYF
TGTGCCAGCAGCAGTACCGGGACACGTAGCACAGATACGCAGTATTTT
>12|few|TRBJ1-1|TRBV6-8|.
CASSYQGRKRFF
TGTGCCAGCAGTTACCAGGGGCGCAAAAGGTTCTTT
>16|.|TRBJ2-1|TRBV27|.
CASSLSRAGAYNEQFF
TGTGCCAGCAGTTTAAGTCGGGCAGGCGCCTACAATGAGCAGTTCTTC
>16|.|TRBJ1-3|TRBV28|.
CASSFGGLRSGNTIYF
TGTGCCAGCAGTTTCGGGGGGCTCCGCTCTGGAAACACCATATATTTT
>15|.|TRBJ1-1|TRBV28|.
CASSPPIWRAIEAFF
TGTGCCAGCAGTCCCCCCATATGGAGGGCGATTGAAGCTTTCTTT
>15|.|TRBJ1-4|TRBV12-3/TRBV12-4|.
CASSRQENTNEKLFF
TGTGCCAGCAGCCGGCAGGAGAATACTAATGAAAAACTGTTTTTT
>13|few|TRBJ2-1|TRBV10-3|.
CAISVGDYNEQFF
TGTGCCATCAGTGTTGGGGACTACAATGAGCAGTTCTTC
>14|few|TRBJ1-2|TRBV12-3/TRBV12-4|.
CASSTGLVNYGYTF
TGTGCCAGCAGTACAGGGTTGGTAAACTATGGCTACACCTTC
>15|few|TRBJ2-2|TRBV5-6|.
CASIALGRNTGELFF
TGTGCCAGCATAGCGCTTGGGAGGAACACCGGGGAGCTGTTTTTT
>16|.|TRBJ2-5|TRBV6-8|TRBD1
CASSYQWDRGFETQYF
TGTGCCAGCAGTTACCAGTGGGACAGGGGCTTTGAGACCCAGTACTTC